These 26 T cell receptor beta chains were sequenced from one sample in a study of blood T cell repertoires in COVID-19. The protocol was immunoSEQ multiplex PCR, while the TCRdb copy is restricted to in-frame clones and leaves out a portion. The profile shows roughly 16,000 clones, 90% to 95% of them singletons. Input material: peripheral blood. All receptors derive from a human donor in a cohort sampled during active COVID-19.

The V and J genes are TRBV11-2 and TRBJ2-1; 11 bases agree with TRBD2. The CDR3 is 16 amino acids. Losses at the gene ends were 5 bases for V and 10 bases for J; bases not matched to a gene: 13. The V gene's germline CDR1 is SGHAT and CDR2 FQNNGV. The DNA of the CDR3 is TGTGCCAGCAGCGGTCGGGGTCTAGCGGGAGGCGAGGAGCAGTTCTTC. Amino acid sequence: CASSGRGLAGGEEQFF. The variable domain in full, completed from reference TRBV11-2 and TRBJ2-1, reads EAGVAQSPRYKIIEKRQSVAFWCNPISGHATLYWYQQILGQGPKLLIQFQNNGVVDDSQLPKDRFSAERLKGVDSTLKIQPAKLEDSAVYLCASSGRGLAGGEEQFFGPGTRLTVL.

CDR3 residues: CASSVGDRDYEKLFF. The CDR3 nucleotides read TGTGCCAGCAGCGTAGGGGACAGGGATTATGAAAAACTGTTTTTT. The J gene is TRBJ1-4, the V gene TRBV9; TRBD1 aligns across 9 bases. The ends lost 0 bases at V and 6 bases at J; junction bases unmatched: 3. The CDR3 is 15 amino acids. The germline gives CDR1 SGDLS, CDR2 YYNGEE.

The gene calls are TRBV15 and TRBJ2-7, with TRBD2 as a possible D gene (6 bases). The V and J ends lost 8 bases and 3 bases respectively, with 11 bases between them. The germline V gene encodes CDR1 LNHNV and CDR2 YYDKDF (reference sequence). CDR3 length: 12 amino acids. This CDR3 reads CATGGNSYEQYF. The CDR3 DNA is TGTGCCACCGGAGGGAACAGCTACGAGCAGTACTTC.

The gene calls are TRBV4-3 and TRBJ1-1, with D maybe TRBD1 (5 bases). Trimming stripped 2 bases from V and 0 bases from J, with 10 bases between. This CDR3 region has 15 residues. The germline V gene encodes CDR1 LGHNA and CDR2 YSLEER. The CDR3 coding sequence is TGCGCCAGCAGCCAATCAGGGACTATGAACACTGAAGCTTTCTTT. This translates into CASSQSGTMNTEAFF.

J is TRBJ2-7 and V is TRBV19, with D possibly TRBD1 on 5 matching bases. Germline CDR1 reads LNHDA; CDR2 reads SQIVND (reference sequence). The CDR3 covers 14 residues. The ends were cut back, 5 bases at V and 5 bases at J, with 16 bases in the middle. This chain's CDR3 is CASSPAQGHHEQYF. CDR3 nucleotides: TGTGCCAGTAGTCCCGCCCAGGGTCACCACGAGCAGTACTTC.

V and J are TRBV14 and TRBJ2-7; 13 nucleotides agree with TRBD2. Germline V gene lookup returns CDR1 SGHDN and CDR2 FVKESK. The trim removed 5 bases at V and 4 bases at J, leaving 5 bases unmatched. The CDR3 sequence is 15 residues long. The CDR3 sequence is CASSRGLAGPYEQYF. CDR3 nucleotides: TGTGCCAGCAGCAGGGGACTAGCGGGACCTTACGAGCAGTACTTC.

This chain links TRBV5-1 with TRBJ1-2, with 7 nucleotides matching TRBD1. This CDR3 is 14 amino acids long. V lost 4 bases and J lost 5; bases outside the gene matches: 8. Germline-derived CDR1 and CDR2 are SGHRS and YFSETQ. The CDR3 loop is CASSPSGGSYGYTF. CDR3 DNA: TGCGCCAGCAGCCCCTCAGGGGGAAGTTATGGCTACACCTTC.

This rearrangement joins TRBV5-4 to TRBJ2-2; tentative D call: TRBD1 (6 bases). V lost 4 bases and J lost 3, with 16 bases in between. Per germline, CDR1 SGHNT and CDR2 YYREEE (reference sequence). There are 16 residues in the CDR3. The CDR3 DNA reads as TGTGCCAGCAGCCCCTCGGACAGCTATTACACCGGGGAGCTGTTTTTT. Encoded protein: CASSPSDSYYTGELFF.

This rearrangement joins TRBV7-3 to TRBJ2-6; D unresolved. Trimming removed 3 bases from V and 2 bases from J, with 14 bases in between. The CDR3 has 17 amino acids. From germline, CDR1 is SGHTA and CDR2 FQGTGA. The CDR3 protein is CASSLGIRQAGANVLTF. The DNA of the CDR3 is TGTGCCAGCAGCTTGGGTATTAGGCAGGCTGGGGCCAACGTCCTGACTTTC.

A single count supports this clone. The chain recombines TRBV6-8 with TRBJ2-5; TRBD2 matches at 14 bases. The CDR3 runs to 17 residues. From germline, CDR1 is MNHGY and CDR2 SAAAGT. V shed 2 bases and J 1 base; nucleotides not matched to a gene: 3. In DNA form, the CDR3 reads TGTGCCAGCAGTTACCGGACTAGCGGGGGGCCCCAAGAGACCCAGTACTTC. It specifies CASSYRTSGGPQETQYF.

The CDR3 DNA is TGTGCCAGCAGCGCCTTACATGAAAATTCACCCCTCCACTTT. Its translation is CASSALHENSPLHF. This sequence joins TRBV9 and TRBJ1-6, with D unresolved. Germline V lookup: CDR1 SGDLS, CDR2 YYNGEE. The CDR3 consists of 14 residues. Trimming took 3 bases from V and 7 from J, leaving 11 bases between them.

This chain uses TRBV28 with TRBJ1-1; tentatively, D is TRBD1 (6 bases). Germline CDR1 MDHEN, CDR2 SYDVKM. V was cut by 6 bases and J by 4 bases, with 12 bases left in between. This CDR3 region has 13 residues. The CDR3 here is CASRHRESTEAFF. As DNA, the CDR3 is TGTGCCAGCAGGCACAGGGAAAGCACTGAAGCTTTCTTT.

V usage is TRBV19 and J usage is TRBJ2-3; tentatively, D is TRBD2 (6 bases). V was trimmed by 1 base and J by 4 bases, leaving 6 bases between them. The CDR3 is 13 amino acids. Germline CDR1 is LNHDA and CDR2 is SQIVND (reference sequence). CDR3 amino acids: CASSIGLADTQYF. In nucleotides, the CDR3 is TGTGCCAGTAGTATAGGACTAGCAGATACGCAGTATTTT.

This clone showed up just a few times. The genes are TRBV5-4 and TRBJ2-7; D is possibly TRBD1 (6 bases). The CDR3 covers 14 residues. The germline CDR1 and CDR2 sequences are SGHNT and YYREEE (reference sequence). Deletions cut 0 bases from V and 4 bases from J, with 11 bases between. The CDR3 region is CASSLDPGAYEQYF. The CDR3 coding sequence is TGTGCCAGCAGCTTGGACCCAGGGGCTTACGAGCAGTACTTC. Looking up the rest from reference TRBV5-4 and TRBJ2-7 gives the full variable domain: ETGVTQSPTHLIKTRGQQVTLRCSSQSGHNTVSWYQQALGQGPQFIFQYYREEENGRGNFPPRFSGLQFPNYSSELNVNALELDDSALYLCASSLDPGAYEQYFGPGTRLTVT.

This CDR3 reads CASSTSEDDQPQHF. The CDR3 nucleotides are TGTGCCAGCAGCACATCGGAGGACGATCAGCCCCAGCATTTT. V and J are TRBV27 and TRBJ1-5; D not resolved. CDR1 is MNHEY and CDR2 is SMNVEV in the germline V gene (reference sequence). V lost 6 bases to trimming and J lost 5 bases, with 14 bases between them. CDR3 length: 14 residues.

V and J are TRBV7-2 and TRBJ1-6, with TRBD1 identical over 9 bases. V was clipped by 3 bases and J by 10 bases; unmatched bases: 13. CDR1 and CDR2 from the germline V gene are SGHTA and FQGNSA. The CDR3 contains 17 residues. The CDR3 region has the DNA TGTGCCAGCAGCTTTACCGGGACAGGGTCTTTACGATCACCCCTCCACTTT. It encodes CASSFTGTGSLRSPLHF.

The chain uses TRBV11-3 and TRBJ2-1, with 8 nucleotides matching TRBD2. Germline assignment: CDR1 SGHNT and CDR2 YENEEA. After removal of 4 bases from V and 4 bases from J, the junction contained 6 bases not matched to a gene. The CDR3 consists of 15 residues. The CDR3 is CASSSREGPYNEQFF. In nucleotides, the CDR3 is TGTGCCAGCAGCTCCCGGGAGGGGCCTTACAATGAGCAGTTCTTC.

The chain combines TRBV28 with TRBJ2-7; 9 positions match TRBD1. CDR1 MDHEN and CDR2 SYDVKM come from the germline V gene. V lost 5 bases to trimming and J lost 7 bases; unmatched junction nucleotides: 6. CDR3 length: 13 residues. The CDR3 here is CASSPYRGREQYF. CDR3 in DNA: TGTGCCAGCAGTCCCTACAGGGGGCGAGAGCAGTACTTC. The entire variable domain, with the rest obtained from reference TRBV28 and TRBJ2-7, is as follows: DVKVTQSSRYLVKRTGEKVFLECVQDMDHENMFWYRQDPGLGLRLIYFSYDVKMKEKGDIPEGYSVSREKKERFSLILESASTNQTSMYLCASSPYRGREQYFGPGTRLTVT.

This clone was observed once. The chain is built from TRBV5-1 and TRBJ2-5; 9 bases match TRBD2. With V trimmed by 1 base and J by 1 base, 5 bases remained unmatched. Looked up from germline, CDR1 is SGHRS and CDR2 is YFSETQ. This CDR3 has 16 amino acids. The CDR3 here is CASSLTSSGTQETQYF. Written as DNA, the CDR3 is TGCGCCAGCAGCTTGACCTCTAGCGGGACCCAAGAGACCCAGTACTTC.

The rearrangement uses TRBV3-1 (or the pseudogene TRBV3-2) and TRBJ1-1, with D uncertain. Trimming shortened V by 4 bases and J by 7 bases, and 22 bases separated the two germline ends. Per the germline V gene, CDR1 is LGHDT and CDR2 is YNNKEL (reference sequence). The CDR3 spans 16 residues. CDR3 coding DNA: TGTGCCAGCAGCCCATACGCTGGACTTACCCAAATTGAAGCTTTCTTT. This encodes CASSPYAGLTQIEAFF.

The CDR3 coding sequence is TGTGCCTGGAGTGTAGTGACGCGGTACGAGCAGTACTTC. It is translated as CAWSVVTRYEQYF. The rearrangement uses TRBV30 and TRBJ2-7, with unresolved D. This CDR3 is built from 13 residues. Trimming left V 0 bases short and J 4 bases short, with 10 bases between. CDR1 is GTSNPN, CDR2 SVGIG, per germline (reference sequence).

This clone was detected a few times. The genes are TRBV5-5 and TRBJ2-7; TRBD1 matches 7 bases. The CDR3 covers 14 residues. CDR1 is SGHKS, CDR2 YYEKEE, per germline (reference sequence). The V segment lost 3 bases and the J segment 3 bases; nucleotides outside the gene matches: 6. Here the CDR3 DNA reads TGTGCCAGCAGCTCACGACAGGGTGTCTACGAGCAGTACTTC. This codes for CASSSRQGVYEQYF.

The V gene is TRBV6-2 or TRBV6-3, the J gene TRBJ2-2, with a weak D call TRBD2 (5 bases). Trimming shortened V by 0 bases and J by 3 bases, and 20 bases separated the two germline ends. CDR1 is MNHEY, CDR2 SVGEGT, per germline. The CDR3 runs 19 residues. For the CDR3, the DNA is TGTGCCAGCAGTTACTCGGTACAAGAGGGAGAGGCCGACACCGGGGAGCTGTTTTTT. This translates into CASSYSVQEGEADTGELFF.

The V gene is TRBV9, the J gene TRBJ2-3; TRBD2 aligns across 11 bases. Germline loops: CDR1 SGDLS, CDR2 YYNGEE. The CDR3 has 16 amino acids. The J segment lost 2 bases and the V segment lost 4 bases, leaving 6 bases of the junction unmatched. The CDR3 DNA reads TGTGCCAGCAGCTTTAGCGGGAGGGATCCCACAGATACGCAGTATTTT. Amino acids: CASSFSGRDPTDTQYF.

The chain uses TRBV7-9 and TRBJ2-7, with 8 bases matching TRBD1. V lost 5 bases, J lost 5 bases, and 5 bases stayed unmatched. Per germline, CDR1 SEHNR and CDR2 FQNEAQ (reference sequence). The CDR3 sequence is 13 residues long. The DNA for the CDR3 is TGTGCCAGCAGCACGGGACAGGTCCACGAGCAGTACTTC. Translated: CASSTGQVHEQYF.

The rearrangement links TRBV27 to TRBJ2-1; D perhaps matches TRBD1 (7 bases). Germline loops: CDR1 MNHEY, CDR2 SMNVEV (reference sequence). This CDR3 is 18 amino acids long. V lost 6 bases, J lost 5 bases, and 26 bases lay in between. CDR3 sequence (DNA): TGTGCCAGCAGCCCCACAAGGGGGCGCGGACTATCCGACAATGAGCAGTTCTTC. Translation: CASSPTRGRGLSDNEQFF.